This T cell receptor (beta chain) stems from a study of regulatory T cells in long-lasting Graves disease. Study as a whole: Persistent cases were those of Graves' disease that involved over 5 years of antithyroid drugs with positive TSH receptor antibodies. Study-level points and caveats: Persistent disease preferred TRBV28, TRBJ1-2 and TRBJ2-5.

The time point is: persistent/refractory GD, antithyroid drugs over 5 years with positive TRAb. Making the TCR library involved RNA that had been extracted from PBMCs. This clonotype showed up just a few times. As yet, its antigen is unknown. CDR1 and CDR2 from the germline V gene are LGHNA and YSLEER. The CDR3 covers 12 residues. V dropped 4 bases and J dropped 7 bases, with 11 bases sitting between them. Arm-PCR of CDR3 regions with iRepertoire HTBI primers generated TCR beta libraries. TCRdb analysed the multiplex PCR reads with MiXCR anew, one entry per CDR3 protein. The sample holds about 460,000 distinct CDR3 sequences, approximately 23% seen once.

This TCR was sampled from a female donor with Graves disease. The source material was peripheral blood mononuclear cells (PBMCs), sampled when the disease was refractory, from a patient treated with antithyroid drugs. The rearrangement uses TRBV4-3 and TRBJ2-7, with D possibly being TRBD2 (5 bases). The CDR3 coding sequence is TGCGCCAGCAGCCCGGCCTCGGGGGAGCAGTACTTC. This gives the protein CASSPASGEQYF.